The rows below give T cell receptor beta chains drawn from one sample of a study of blood T cells in healthy people across ages. MiXCR was run by TCRdb on the 5' RACE reads, yielding one entry per CDR3 protein. The data hold roughly 1.6 million distinct CDR3 sequences, with about 32% observed a single time. The source material was blood. The receptors were sampled from a woman younger than 45 in good health. Both conserved end residues are part of each CDR3. The order of the fields is V gene, J gene, clone size, D gene, CDR3 DNA, CDR3 protein. A D gene is named only where the DNA matches it firmly. Not all rows give a size; the values are once, few, many and, for expanded clones, a class.

TRBV10-3,TRBJ1-2,few,NA,TGTGCCATCAGTGAGAAGGGATCGGGGGGCTACACCTTC,CAISEKGSGGYTF
TRBV5-6,TRBJ2-7,NA,NA,TGTGCCAGCAGCCGCGGGCCTTGGGACGAGCAGTACTTC,CASSRGPWDEQYF
TRBV2,TRBJ2-5,few,NA,TGTGCCAGCAGTGGAGACTACCAACGGCTGGAGACCCAGTACTTC,CASSGDYQRLETQYF
TRBV4-1,TRBJ2-3,many,TRBD2,TGCGCCAGCAGCCCCAGACTAGCGGGAGAGCAAGATACGCAGTATTTT,CASSPRLAGEQDTQYF
TRBV7-2,TRBJ2-4,few,TRBD1,TGTGCCAGCAGCCCGGGACAGGGTTCGATAGCCAAAAACATTCAGTACTTC,CASSPGQGSIAKNIQYF
TRBV15,TRBJ2-7,NA,NA,TGTGCCACCAGCAGGACTGCCTCCTACAATGAGCAGTACTTC,CATSRTASYNEQYF
TRBV18,TRBJ2-5,few,NA,TGTGCCAGCTCACCAAATACCGGGCCCGGGGAGACCCAGTACTTC,CASSPNTGPGETQYF
TRBV20-1,TRBJ2-1,NA,NA,TGCAGTGCTCCCGGAAAAGGACTCCCCTACCACAATGAGCAGTTCTTC,CSAPGKGLPYHNEQFF
TRBV13,TRBJ2-1,once,NA,TGTGCCAGCAGCGGGGGGGAGGAGGGGGCGAGCTCCTACAATGAGCAGTTCTTC,CASSGGEEGASSYNEQFF
TRBV5-8,TRBJ2-3,many,NA,TGTGCCAGCAGTCCCTTCGGGGTCACAGATACGCAGTATTTT,CASSPFGVTDTQYF
TRBV4-1,TRBJ2-7,few,TRBD1,TGCGCCAGCAGCAAGAGCTACCGGACAGGGAGCTACGAGCAGTACTTC,CASSKSYRTGSYEQYF
TRBV30,TRBJ2-1,NA,NA,TGTGCCTGGAGTTTGGGCACCCCCTACAATGAGCAGTTCTTC,CAWSLGTPYNEQFF
TRBV5-1,TRBJ2-7,NA,NA,TGCGCCAGCAGCTTAAGGGCCTTGGGAGATTCCTACGAGCAGTACTTC,CASSLRALGDSYEQYF
TRBV20-1,TRBJ1-2,few,TRBD1,TGCAGTGCTAGAGAGACAGGGGGCTATGGCTACACCTTC,CSARETGGYGYTF
TRBV7-9,TRBJ2-2,NA,TRBD1,TGTGCCAGCAGCCTACGGGGACAGGCCACCGGGGAGCTGTTTTTT,CASSLRGQATGELFF
TRBV7-6,TRBJ2-7,NA,NA,TGTGCCAGCAGCTTAGGGGGGCCGGAGACCCAGAACTTC,CASSLGGPETQNF
TRBV5-1,TRBJ2-5,NA,TRBD2,TGCGCCAGCAGCTACCAAGTAGCGGGGGGAGGTGAGACCCAGTACTTC,CASSYQVAGGGETQYF
TRBV2,TRBJ1-2,NA,NA,TGTGCCAGCAGTGAGGAGGGGGGGCCCTATGGCTACACCTTC,CASSEEGGPYGYTF
TRBV9,TRBJ2-5,few,NA,TGTGCCAGCAGCGTTGGGGGGCGACTCAGGGAGACCCAGTACTTC,CASSVGGRLRETQYF